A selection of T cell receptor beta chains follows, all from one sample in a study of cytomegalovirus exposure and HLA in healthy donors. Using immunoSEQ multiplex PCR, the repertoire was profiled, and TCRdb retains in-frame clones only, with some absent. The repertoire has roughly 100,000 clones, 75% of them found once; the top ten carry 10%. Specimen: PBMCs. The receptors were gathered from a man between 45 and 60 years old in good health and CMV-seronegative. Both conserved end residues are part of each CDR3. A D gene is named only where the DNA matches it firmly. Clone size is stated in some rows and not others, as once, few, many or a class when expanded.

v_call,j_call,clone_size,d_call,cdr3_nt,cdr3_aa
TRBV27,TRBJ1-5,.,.,TGTGCCAGCAGTTTAGAACGAGGAAATCAGCCCCAGCATTTT,CASSLERGNQPQHF
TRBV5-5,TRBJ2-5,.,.,TGTGCCAGCAGCGCCTCAGGGTGGCCTCAAGAGACCCAGTACTTC,CASSASGWPQETQYF
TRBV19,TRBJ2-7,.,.,TGTGCCAGTAGAGAGACAGGTCTGGACGAGCAGTACTTC,CASRETGLDEQYF
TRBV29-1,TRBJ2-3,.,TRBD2,TGCAGCGTTGAGACGGGAGGAGGGGATACGCAGTATTTT,CSVETGGGDTQYF
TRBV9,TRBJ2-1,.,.,TGTGCCAGCAGCGCCACACCTGAGCGGTCTAAACCCAGCTCCTACAATGAGCAGTTCTTC,CASSATPERSKPSSYNEQFF
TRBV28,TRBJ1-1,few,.,TGTGCCAGCAGGGTACAGGGAGGGGGGGTGAGGGCTTTCTTT,CASRVQGGGVRAFF
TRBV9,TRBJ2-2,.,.,TGTGCCAGCAGCGTAGACCAGATCCCCTCGACCGGGGAGCTGTTTTTT,CASSVDQIPSTGELFF
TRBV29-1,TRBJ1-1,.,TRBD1,TGCAGCGGACAGGGTGCATGGAACACTGAAGCTTTCTTT,CSGQGAWNTEAFF
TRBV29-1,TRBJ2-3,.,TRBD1,TGCAGCGTTGAACACAGGGGGACAGATACGCAGTATTTT,CSVEHRGTDTQYF
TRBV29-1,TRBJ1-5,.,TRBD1,TGCAGCGTCAGGGGGGTGGGCCCTAATCAGCCCCAGCATTTT,CSVRGVGPNQPQHF
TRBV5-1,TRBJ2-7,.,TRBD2,TGCGCCAGCAGCTTGGTCGCCCGGACTAGCGGATCCTACGAGCAGTACTTC,CASSLVARTSGSYEQYF
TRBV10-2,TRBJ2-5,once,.,TGCGCCAGCACGGATGGGGGGGCCATAGGCGAGACCCAGTACTTC,CASTDGGAIGETQYF
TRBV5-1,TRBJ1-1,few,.,TGCGCCAGCAGCTCGGGGGGACGGGACACTGAAGCTTTCTTT,CASSSGGRDTEAFF
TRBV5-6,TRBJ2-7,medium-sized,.,TGTGCCAGCAGCTTGGCCGAACAGGAATACGAGCAGTACTTC,CASSLAEQEYEQYF
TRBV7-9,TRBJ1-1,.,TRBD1,TGTGCCAGCAGCTCCGACCCGGGACAGGGTGGGACTGAAGCTTTCTTT,CASSSDPGQGGTEAFF
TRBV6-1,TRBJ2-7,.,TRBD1,TGTGCCAGCAGTGACCGACAGGGGAGCGAGCAGTACTTC,CASSDRQGSEQYF